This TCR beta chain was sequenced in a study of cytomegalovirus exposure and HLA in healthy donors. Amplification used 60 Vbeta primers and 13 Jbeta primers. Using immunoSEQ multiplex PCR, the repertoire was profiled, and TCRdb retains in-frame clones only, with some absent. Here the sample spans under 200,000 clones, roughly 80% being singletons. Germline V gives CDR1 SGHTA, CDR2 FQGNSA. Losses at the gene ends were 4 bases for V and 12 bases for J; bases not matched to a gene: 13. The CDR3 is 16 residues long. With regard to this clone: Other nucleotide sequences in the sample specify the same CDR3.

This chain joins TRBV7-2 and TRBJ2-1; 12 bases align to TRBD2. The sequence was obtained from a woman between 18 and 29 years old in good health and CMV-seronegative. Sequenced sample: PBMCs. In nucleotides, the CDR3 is TGTGCCAGCAGCTCGCCGGGACTAGCGGGTTCCATGGGGCAGTTCTTC. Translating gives CASSSPGLAGSMGQFF.